This TCR beta chain was sequenced for a study of blood T cell repertoires in COVID-19 (dated by TCRdb to about 2020). About the full investigation: The collaborator samples originated in the United States, Italy and Spain and spanned the acute and convalescent phases of COVID-19. The material from the prospective study consisted of cDNA or gDNA derived from T cells, B-cell-depleted T cells, or PBMCs. Deeply sampled blood TCRbeta repertoires from subjects exposed to, actively infected with, or recovered from COVID-19 were included in the dataset. The repertoires were released in a freely available public database meant as a resource for research on the immune response to SARS-CoV-2. The samples were drawn from two sources: the first 160 participants of the ongoing ImmuneRACE study, and 1,200 or so subjects contributed by 6 global collaborators. Sample metadata almost always included a de-identified subject ID, COVID-19 status, age in years and sex. Where available, HLA class I and class II types were taken from metadata supplied by the sample provider and were not determined by assay-based typing. What the research found in general, with its limitations: The quantity of clinical and demographic metadata differed by source and by participant and was supplied without curation.

Trimming removed 2 bases from V and 6 bases from J; the gene matches leave 4 bases unexplained. CDR1 and CDR2 (MDHEN, SYDVKM) derive from the germline V gene. Counted from cysteine to phenylalanine, this CDR3 has 16 amino acids. Left in the record is the CDR3 DNA by itself, 48 bases read in frame from the first base. TCRbeta CDR3 regions were amplified from genomic DNA by means of the immunoSEQ Assay, a bias-controlled multiplex PCR. In the authors' own workflow: Within the assay, amplification of reference gene primers was used to estimate how many nucleated cells each sample contained. To quantify the absolute abundance of each unique TCRbeta CDR3 rearrangement, sequence reads were collapsed and filtered. For each sample, productive Simpson clonality was calculated as the square root of Simpson's diversity index across productive rearrangements. This is the immuneACCESS table as TCRdb keeps it, with only in-frame sequences that have V and J called. A part of the clones is gone; compared with another copy, unresolved V genes explain less than half, and the rest is unexplained. The V and J calls and clone size come from that table; D and trimming were worked out from the DNA. The sample table contains 25,000 to 35,000 clones; only one count was recorded for 65% to 90% of them. The ten largest make up over 20% of the sample.

The collaborating institutions used their own protocols to collect whole blood in K2EDTA tubes. For TCRbeta analysis, collaborators shipped samples as frozen whole blood, isolated PBMCs, or DNA extracted from either of those sample types. As concerns this clone: Its antigen is still unknown. No base-level quality is on record; no much larger clone is a single base apart.

The rearranged segments are TRBV28 and TRBJ2-2; the central 12 bases match TRBD1. What was sequenced was peripheral blood. The source is a human donor in a cohort sampled during active COVID-19. The CDR3: CASSLAGTGGSGELFF. The nucleotide sequence is TGTGCCAGCAGTTTAGCCGGGACAGGGGGCTCCGGGGAGCTGTTTTTT.